These 8 T cell receptor beta chains originate from one sample sequenced in a study of radiotherapy plus CTLA-4 blockade in lung cancer. The assay was immunoSEQ multiplex PCR, and TCRdb's table has in-frame clones only and misses some. The data hold around 80,000 clones, with nearly 75% observed a single time. The source was peripheral blood, collected from a patient treated with radiotherapy plus ipilimumab. The receptors were gathered from a human donor with non-small cell lung cancer whose response to radiotherapy plus ipilimumab could not be evaluated.

V and J are TRBV5-1 and TRBJ1-1, with no clear D. CDR3 size: 13 residues. Trimming stripped 0 bases from V and 6 bases from J, with 9 bases between. From germline, CDR1 is SGHRS and CDR2 YFSETQ. The CDR3 nucleotides read TGCGCCAGCAGCTTGGCTGGACTCTCTGAAGCTTTCTTT. Translation gives CASSLAGLSEAFF.

The table lists this clone with a count of one. This sequence joins TRBV5-1 and TRBJ2-3, with D possibly TRBD1 on 6 matching bases. Trimming removed 0 bases from V and 3 bases from J, with 8 bases in between. The germline gives CDR1 SGHRS, CDR2 YFSETQ. The CDR3 contains 14 residues. CDR3 nucleotides: TGCGCCAGCAGCTTGGGACAGGTAACAGATACGCAGTATTTT. This gives the protein CASSLGQVTDTQYF.

This clone occurred a few times. The CDR3 loop is CASSVAGHSYGYTF. CDR3 sequence (DNA): TGTGCCAGCAGCGTAGCGGGACATAGCTATGGCTACACCTTC. This chain links TRBV9 with TRBJ1-2, with TRBD1 as a possible D gene (6 bases). Looked up from germline, CDR1 is SGDLS and CDR2 is YYNGEE. The V end lost 0 bases, the J end lost 4 bases, and 10 bases lay between the germline ends. The CDR3 is 14 residues long.

The chain combines TRBV6-6 with TRBJ2-7; 8 bases map to TRBD1. From germline, CDR1 is MNHNY and CDR2 SVGAGI (reference sequence). V was pared by 5 bases and J by 2 bases, with 8 bases of the junction left unmatched. This CDR3 is built from 15 residues. The DNA of the CDR3 is TGTGCCAGCAGTCCGACAGGGGATAGACCCTACGAGCAGTACTTC. Its protein product is CASSPTGDRPYEQYF.

Of note for this clone: Other nucleotide sequences in the sample specify the same CDR3. V usage is TRBV5-6 and J usage is TRBJ1-1; a possible D gene is TRBD1 (6 bases). Trimming removed 4 bases at V and 2 bases at J, with 9 bases between. This CDR3 spans 13 amino acids. Germline V gene data show CDR1 as SGHDT and CDR2 as YYEEEE. CDR3 in DNA: TGTGCCAGCAGCCCACAGGGTAACACTGAAGCTTTCTTT. This codes for CASSPQGNTEAFF.

The chain combines TRBV6-5 with TRBJ1-5, with D unclear. The CDR3 has 14 residues. CDR1 and CDR2 from the germline V gene are MNHEY and SVGAGI. Trimming took 6 bases from V and 1 from J, leaving 10 bases between them. DNA for the CDR3: TGTGCCAGCAGCCTCGGGGAAAGCAATCAGCCCCAGCATTTT. This gives the protein CASSLGESNQPQHF.

The CDR3 here is CAISRVLNEKLFF. In DNA form, the CDR3 reads TGTGCCATCTCCCGGGTTCTTAATGAAAAACTGTTTTTT. The genes are TRBV10-3 and TRBJ1-4; D is unclear. The CDR3 extends over 13 amino acids. The V and J ends lost 8 bases and 4 bases respectively, with 11 bases between them. Germline V gene lookup returns CDR1 ENHRY and CDR2 SYGVKD.

The V and J genes are TRBV18 and TRBJ2-5, with TRBD2 matching over 9 bases. The J call is uncertain, as TRBJ2-7 better fits the DNA end. Per the germline V gene, CDR1 is KGHSH and CDR2 is LQKENI. This CDR3 spans 14 amino acids. CDR3 residues: CASSPSSGGHEQYF. CDR3 nucleotide sequence: TGTGCCAGCTCACCAAGTAGCGGGGGCCACGAGCAGTACTTC.